The sequence of this T cell receptor beta chain was determined in a study of technical replicates of blood from a handful of donors. The CDR3 is 18 amino acids. The V and J ends lost 0 bases and 6 bases respectively, with 20 bases between them. Germline lookup yields CDR1 LGHNA and CDR2 YSLEER. Method: immunoSEQ multiplex PCR; TCRdb's copy keeps in-frame clones and lacks some. The sample holds 75,000 to 90,000 clones; about 96% are singletons and the top ten take 0.3% to 0.35%. Sequenced material: T cells isolated from PBMCs. The J gene is TRBJ2-2, the V gene TRBV4-3; a possible D gene is TRBD2 (5 bases). This TCR was recovered from a human donor in good health. CDR3 sequence: CASSQDWLAPSLAGELFF. The CDR3, as DNA: TGCGCCAGCAGCCAAGATTGGCTAGCTCCCTCCCTTGCCGGGGAGCTGTTTTTT.